This TCR beta chain stems from a study of T cell responses to AZD1222 COVID-19 vaccine. Study results and caveats: With dominance at 160-218 and 743-854, vaccine-associated CD4 TCRs spanned spike.

This CDR3 is 13 amino acids long. Trimming took off 3 bases at V and 7 bases at J, with 7 bases between the two ends. Per germline, CDR1 LGHDT and CDR2 YNNKEL (reference sequence). Produced via immunoSEQ multiplex PCR; TCRdb's table is partial and in-frame only. The table has about 70,000 clones, roughly 85% seen once. About this clone: Its antigen is as yet unknown.

The clonotype was recovered from an adult in good health. V and J are TRBV3-1 (or the pseudogene TRBV3-2) and TRBJ1-6, with unresolved D. The sample was peripheral blood, taken on day 0 of AZD1222 vaccination. This CDR3 reads CASSQNLNSPLHF. The CDR3, as DNA: TGTGCCAGCAGCCAGAATTTAAATTCACCCCTCCACTTT.